These T cell receptor beta chains were read from a single sample in a study of PD-L1 blockade in urothelial cancer. The repertoire was sequenced with immunoSEQ multiplex PCR; TCRdb's copy has only in-frame clones and lacks some. The sample has tens of thousands of clones, 70% to 90% seen once. The input for sequencing was PBMCs, taken around atezolizumab (anti-PD-L1) treatment. The receptors originated from a man aged 55 to 69 with urothelial cancer. CDR3s include the opening cysteine and the closing phenylalanine or tryptophan. Each record gives: V gene, CDR3 protein.

>TRBV7-8
CASSRGRGSPLHF
>TRBV2
CASSGTTQETQYF
>TRBV30
CAWSSTRDQPQHF
>TRBV4-3
CASSHSLRGIPGELFF
>TRBV9
CASPALKASGANVLTF
>TRBV4-2
CASSPGLAGENRLAKNIQYF
>TRBV21-1
CASSKKTSTQTGSNQPQHF
>TRBV30
CAWAGPGDEKLFF
>TRBV7-3
CASSLEGWTEAFF
>TRBV7-7
CASSPGSGSTDTQYF
>TRBV29-1
CSAQLGGTEAFF
>TRBV2
CASSPRVYGYTF
>TRBV19
CASVDRVPYGYTF
>TRBV6-5
CASSVQNTEAFF
>TRBV10-2
CASSERLLIENTGELFF
>TRBV21-1
CASSEDRGPYGYTF
>TRBV6-6
CASSQGQIYGYTF
>TRBV7-3
CASSSTALAGRTGELFF
>TRBV7-2
CASSLPGGFAGYTF
>TRBV28
CASSLSRGGTEAFF
>TRBV4-1
CASSQARRAGTYRFTGELFF
>TRBV6-1
CASSEGTSGGRRQETQYF
>TRBV2
CASTSDRANTEAFF
>TRBV7-3
CASSSGLAGGGTQYF
>TRBV28
CASSQQGVGETQYF
>TRBV5-1
CASSQTLPNTEAFF
>TRBV10-3
CAIRGTGRNTEAFF
>TRBV7-9
CASSLAQTLQETQYF
>TRBV10-3
CAISRTGTDSNQPQHF
>TRBV11-2
CASSPNWDSVTYGYTF
>TRBV11-2
CASSLSGATEAFF
>TRBV5-3
CARSSGQAVLYEQYF
>TRBV2
CASTYRGSNSPLHF
>TRBV4-2
CASSQGTTGGPPYEQYF
>TRBV10-3
CAIGGWGSTAAFF
>TRBV19
CASTRGSGLDQPQHF
>TRBV4-3
CASSQLGAHEKLFF
>TRBV9
CASSVDPSGVRNEQFF
>TRBV11-2
CASTNTEGVYGYTF
>TRBV28
CASSFDGRGSNQPQHF
>TRBV11-3
CASSLAAGRDSDTQYF
>TRBV30
CAWSVGRTGLTGELFF